Listed here are 19 T cell receptor beta chains from one sample, sequenced in a study of T cells after yellow fever vaccination. Each CDR3 protein gets one entry after TCRdb re-called the 5' RACE reads with MiXCR. The sample includes about 330,000 distinct CDR3 sequences, about 6.9% seen only once; the top ten take roughly a sixth. The sequences come from PBMCs, collected around 45 days after the first yellow fever vaccination. The receptors stem from a young man who received the YFV17D yellow fever vaccine.

This clonotype has a handful of counts. The J gene is TRBJ2-7, the V gene TRBV27; 7 nucleotides line up with TRBD2. V shed 4 bases, J shed 6 bases, and the junction held 3 bases outside the gene matches. Germline CDR1 reads MNHEY; CDR2 reads SMNVEV (reference sequence). The CDR3 covers 12 residues. The chain's CDR3 is CASSSGGTEQYV. The CDR3 nucleotides read TGTGCCAGCAGTTCGGGGGGAACCGAGCAGTACGTC.

This clonotype was observed a handful of times. V usage is TRBV6-1 and J usage is TRBJ2-3; tentative D call: TRBD2 (6 bases). Trimming shortened V by 6 bases and J by 3 bases, and 13 bases separated the two germline ends. Germline loops: CDR1 MNHNS, CDR2 SASEGT. This CDR3 has 14 amino acids. The CDR3 DNA reads TGTGCCAGCAGCGACGGGGGAGGAACAGATACGCAGTATTTT. As protein: CASSDGGGTDTQYF.

This clonotype was picked up many times. This chain links TRBV18 with TRBJ2-7; no clear D. Trimming took off 8 bases at V and 3 bases at J, with 23 bases between the two ends. Germline loops: CDR1 KGHSH, CDR2 LQKENI. The CDR3 totals 16 residues. The CDR3 region has the DNA TGTGCCAGCCGACACGGAATAGGCCTAACCGGCTACGAGCAGTACTTC. As protein: CASRHGIGLTGYEQYF. Full variable domain (rest looked up from reference TRBV18 and TRBJ2-7): NAGVMQNPRHLVRRRGQEARLRCSPMKGHSHVYWYRQLPEEGLKFMVYLQKENIIDESGMPKERFSAEFPKEGPSILRIQQVVRGDSAAYFCASRHGIGLTGYEQYFGPGTRLTVT.

This clonotype was seen a handful of times. The rearrangement links TRBV24-1 to TRBJ2-1; D gene uncertain. The CDR3 has 14 amino acids. Germline V gene lookup returns CDR1 KGHDR and CDR2 SFDVKD. The V and J ends lost 1 base and 10 bases respectively, with 13 bases between them. CDR3 nucleotides: TGTGCCACCAGTGATTTTATTGAGGACGGGGAGCAGTTCTTC. It translates to CATSDFIEDGEQFF.

The chain links TRBV6-1 to TRBJ1-1; TRBD1 agrees at 9 bases. J gave up 4 bases and V 6 bases, and 6 bases lay outside the gene matches. Germline loops: CDR1 MNHNS, CDR2 SASEGT. The CDR3 runs 14 residues. The CDR3 protein is CASSPSTGGTEAFF. The DNA for the CDR3 is TGTGCCAGCAGCCCTTCGACAGGGGGCACTGAAGCTTTCTTT.

The genes are TRBV27 and TRBJ2-7; TRBD2 is a possible D gene (6 bases). From germline, CDR1 is MNHEY and CDR2 SMNVEV (reference sequence). This CDR3 spans 16 amino acids. V was cut by 5 bases and J by 6 bases, with 23 bases left in between. DNA for the CDR3: TGTGCCAGCAGTACTAGCCGGGACGGATCTCCGGGCGAGCAGTACGTC. This translates into CASSTSRDGSPGEQYV.

The V call is TRBV18, the J call TRBJ2-5; D gene ambiguous. In germline, CDR1 is KGHSH, CDR2 LQKENI. CDR3 length: 13 amino acids. Trimming took off 4 bases at V and 2 bases at J, with 8 bases between the two ends. The CDR3 nucleotides are TGTGCCAGCTCACTTATGATTCAAGAGACCCAGTACTTC. Encoded protein: CASSLMIQETQYF.

The genes are TRBV7-6 and TRBJ1-1; D uncertain. CDR1 is SGHVS and CDR2 is FNYEAQ in the germline V gene. This CDR3 contains 12 residues. V was clipped by 3 bases and J by 7 bases, with 9 bases between them. CDR3 loop: CASSFIVGEAFF. Here the CDR3 DNA reads TGTGCCAGCAGCTTCATTGTGGGTGAAGCTTTCTTT.

This clonotype was seen at least ten times. The V call is TRBV3-1, the J call TRBJ2-5, with D perhaps matching TRBD2 (6 bases). The CDR3 spans 15 residues. V shed 4 bases and J shed 4 bases, with 16 bases lying between them. CDR1 and CDR2 from the germline V gene are LGHDT and YNNKEL (reference sequence). CDR3 sequence (DNA): TGTGCCAGCAGCCGCCCGCCGGGGGTCAGAGAGACCCAGTACTTC. Translation gives CASSRPPGVRETQYF.

This clonotype has just a few counts. J is TRBJ1-1 and V is TRBV7-6, with D maybe TRBD1 (5 bases). The CDR3 spans 15 residues. The V end lost 1 base, the J end lost 3 bases, and 12 bases lay between the germline ends. CDR1 is SGHVS and CDR2 is FNYEAQ in the germline V gene. CDR3 bases: TGTGCCAGCAGCTTAGTAGGGGTCCAAGACACTGAAGCTTTCTTT. Its protein product is CASSLVGVQDTEAFF.

The sample holds a few counts of this clonotype. The chain carries TRBV5-4 and TRBJ2-1; perhaps TRBD1 as D (6 bases). The CDR3 length is 15 residues. The V gene's germline CDR1 is SGHNT and CDR2 YYREEE (reference sequence). Trimming stripped 3 bases from V and 6 bases from J, with 16 bases between. The CDR3 DNA reads as TGTGCCAGCAGCTGGGACACCCATGCTAGCAATGAGCAGTTCTTC. Translating it yields CASSWDTHASNEQFF.

The V and J genes are TRBV9 and TRBJ2-7; the match to TRBD1 covers 11 bases. The CDR3 runs to 14 residues. V was clipped by 2 bases and J by 6 bases; unmatched bases: 4. Germline V CDR1 and CDR2: SGDLS, YYNGEE. CDR3 sequence: CASSVGGQGGEQYF. The CDR3 DNA reads as TGTGCCAGCAGCGTGGGGGGACAGGGGGGCGAGCAGTACTTC.

This clonotype was counted at least ten times. This chain uses TRBV5-5 with TRBJ2-3, with D tentatively TRBD1 (6 bases). Germline V gene lookup returns CDR1 SGHKS and CDR2 YYEKEE (reference sequence). Trimming left V 4 bases short and J 2 bases short, with 14 bases between. This CDR3 has 15 amino acids. The CDR3 reads CASSHETGATDTQYF. As DNA, the CDR3 is TGTGCCAGCAGCCACGAGACAGGCGCCACAGATACGCAGTATTTT.

The V call is TRBV18, the J call TRBJ1-1; D not resolved. Trimming removed 4 bases from V and 7 bases from J, with 13 bases in between. Germline CDR1 KGHSH, CDR2 LQKENI. The CDR3 extends over 13 amino acids. The CDR3 is CASSHEGGFEAFF. CDR3 nucleotides: TGTGCCAGCTCACACGAGGGCGGATTTGAAGCTTTCTTT.

CDR3 region: CASSFRTDEKLFF. The DNA for the CDR3 is TGTGCCAGCAGCTTCCGGACCGACGAAAAACTGTTTTTT. The V gene is TRBV7-2, the J gene TRBJ1-4; D remains ambiguous. The V end was cut by 3 bases, the J end by 8 bases, with 10 bases between. Germline assignment: CDR1 SGHTA and CDR2 FQGNSA. This CDR3 spans 13 amino acids.

This clonotype was seen repeatedly, ten times or more. The J gene is TRBJ2-7, the V gene TRBV7-8; D is ambiguous. CDR1 and CDR2 from the germline V gene are SGHVS and FQNEAQ. The length of the CDR3 is 13 residues. The germline V and J ends were trimmed by 4 bases and 3 bases, with 10 bases remaining between them. In nucleotides, the CDR3 is TGTGCCAGCAGCTCAGGACCGAGCTACGAGCAGTACGTC. Translated, it gives CASSSGPSYEQYV.

The chain uses TRBV5-6 and TRBJ2-7; D is perhaps TRBD1 (6 bases). Trimming removed 7 bases at V and 0 bases at J, with 17 bases between. This CDR3 spans 15 amino acids. The germline V gene has CDR1 SGHDT and CDR2 YYEEEE. The CDR3 loop reads CASGSGQFFSYEQYF. The DNA for the CDR3 is TGTGCCAGCGGCTCCGGACAGTTTTTCTCCTACGAGCAGTACTTC.

At least ten counts were recorded for this clonotype. The chain is built from TRBV30 and TRBJ2-7; TRBD1 matches 7 bases. The CDR3 spans 12 residues. CDR1 is GTSNPN, CDR2 SVGIG, per germline (reference sequence). V gave up 7 bases and J gave up 2 bases; unmatched junction bases: 5. CDR3 coding DNA: TGTGCCTTACAGGGGCCGACCTACGAGCAGTACTTC. It specifies CALQGPTYEQYF.

A few counts support this clonotype. The J gene is TRBJ2-5, the V gene TRBV4-1; no clear D. V lost 0 bases, J lost 2 bases, and 10 bases lay in between. The germline V gene has CDR1 MGHRA and CDR2 YSYEKL. The CDR3 contains 15 residues. The CDR3: CASSQDQSWQETQYF. In DNA, the CDR3 is TGCGCCAGCAGCCAAGACCAGAGCTGGCAAGAGACCCAGTACTTC.